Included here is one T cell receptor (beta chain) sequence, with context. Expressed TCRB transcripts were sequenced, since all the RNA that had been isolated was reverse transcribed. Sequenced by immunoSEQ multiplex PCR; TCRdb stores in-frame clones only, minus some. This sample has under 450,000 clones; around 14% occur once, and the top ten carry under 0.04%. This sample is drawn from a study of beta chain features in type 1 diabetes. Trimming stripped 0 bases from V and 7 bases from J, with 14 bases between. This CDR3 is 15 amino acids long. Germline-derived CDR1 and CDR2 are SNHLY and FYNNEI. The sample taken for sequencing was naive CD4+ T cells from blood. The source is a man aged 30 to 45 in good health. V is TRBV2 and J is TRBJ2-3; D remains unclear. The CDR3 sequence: CASSEARSGTNTQYF. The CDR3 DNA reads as TGTGCCAGCAGTGAAGCGAGATCTGGAACAAATACGCAGTATTTT.